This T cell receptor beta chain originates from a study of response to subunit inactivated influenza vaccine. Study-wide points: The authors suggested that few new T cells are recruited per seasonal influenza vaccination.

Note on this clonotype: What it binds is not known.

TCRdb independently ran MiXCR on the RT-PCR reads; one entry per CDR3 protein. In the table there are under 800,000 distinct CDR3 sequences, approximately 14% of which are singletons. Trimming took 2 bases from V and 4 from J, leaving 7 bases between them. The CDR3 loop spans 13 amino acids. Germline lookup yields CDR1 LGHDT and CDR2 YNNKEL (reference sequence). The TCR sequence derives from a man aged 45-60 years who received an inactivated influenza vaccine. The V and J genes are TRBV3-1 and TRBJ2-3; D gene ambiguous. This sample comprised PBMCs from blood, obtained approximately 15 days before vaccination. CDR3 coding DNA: TGTGCCAGCAGCCAAAGGGCTGCAGATACGCAGTATTTT. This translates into CASSQRAADTQYF.